This T cell receptor (beta chain) was documented in a study of cytomegalovirus exposure and HLA in healthy donors. Overall study results and limits: Association of a missense DCLRE1C variant with TCR beta V- and J-gene trimming was reported in a later analysis. Later work associated more than 15,000 TCR beta sequences with HLA alleles at 0.05 false discovery rate. The HLA-A and HLA-B alleles of most subjects were reportedly predicted accurately from TCR beta sequences.

This clone has only one observation. Its antigen is undetermined. PCR involved 60 Vbeta and 13 Jbeta primers. Here immunoSEQ multiplex PCR was the method, and the copy in TCRdb shows in-frame clones only, minus some. Of roughly 110,000 clones listed, around 71% were seen once; the top ten hold 0.79%. Germline CDR1 and CDR2: KGHSH and LQKENI. With 2 bases removed from V and 3 bases from J, the gap between germline ends came to 10 bases. CDR3 length equals 14 residues. The sequence was obtained from a boy aged 10-17 years in good health and CMV-seronegative. The chain links TRBV18 to TRBJ2-5; a weak D match, TRBD2 (5 bases). The sequenced sample was PBMCs. The CDR3 spells CASSPNRGKETQYF. The DNA of the CDR3 is TGTGCCAGCTCACCAAACCGGGGAAAAGAGACCCAGTACTTC.